These 23 T cell receptor beta chains were sequenced from one sample in a study of T cells expressing NK-cell markers. TCRdb re-called the 5' RACE reads and gives one entry per CDR3 protein, without DNA. In total, the table holds under 500,000 distinct CDR3 sequences. The material sequenced was blood T cells: a sorted CD56 or NKG2C T cell subset, CD4+ or CD8+ T cells, or bulk PBMC T cells (not recorded which). These receptors came from a woman aged 18 to 75 in good health.

The genes are TRBV25-1 and TRBJ2-5; the TRBD1 assignment by TCRdb is unverifiable without DNA. CDR3 length: 11 residues. Germline loops: CDR1 MGHDK, CDR2 SYGVNS. The CDR3 sequence is CASTTGGKTYF.

This chain connects TRBV4-3 to TRBJ1-2; TCRdb gives TRBD1 as the D gene, but with no DNA this cannot be confirmed. Per germline, CDR1 LGHNA and CDR2 YSLEER. CDR3 size: 13 residues. CDR3 sequence: CASSQEPGYGYTF.

The chain carries TRBV20-1 and TRBJ2-3; without DNA, the TCRdb call of TRBD2 cannot be checked. CDR3 length: 15 amino acids. Germline CDR1 and CDR2: DFQATT and SNEGSKA (reference sequence). The CDR3 sequence is CSATSPGVNADTQYF.

The CDR3 region is CASSYSEVNQPQHF. The chain links TRBV6-2 or TRBV6-3 to TRBJ1-5. The CDR3 covers 14 residues. Per the germline V gene, CDR1 is MNHEY and CDR2 is SVGEGT.

The chain joins TRBV12-3 or TRBV12-4 to TRBJ1-6; without DNA, the TCRdb call of TRBD1 cannot be checked. This CDR3 comprises 14 residues. CDR3 in amino acids: CASSSRQGGSPLHF.

V is TRBV6-2 or TRBV6-3 and J is TRBJ2-3. The germline gives CDR1 MNHEY, CDR2 SVGEGT. The CDR3 runs 13 residues. CDR3 sequence reads: CASSHLGTDTQYF.

The chain has TRBV4-2 and TRBJ2-2; TCRdb's D gene call, TRBD1, goes unchecked for lack of DNA. This CDR3 contains 17 residues. Germline CDR1 is LGHNA and CDR2 is YNFKEQ. The CDR3 region is CASSQATGTVNTGELFF.

V gene TRBV7-2 combines with J gene TRBJ1-5. CDR1 is SGHTA, CDR2 FQGNSA, per germline. The CDR3 consists of 13 residues. The CDR3 loop is CASSLALYQPQHF.

The chain links TRBV21-1 to TRBJ2-1; TCRdb picks TRBD2, but there is no DNA to check that call. TRBV21-1 is a recognized pseudogene. The CDR3 runs to 20 residues. CDR3 loop: CASSTLGLAGGKGCWNEQFF.

V gene TRBV20-1 combines with J gene TRBJ2-7; with no DNA, the TCRdb D assignment of TRBD2 cannot be verified. This CDR3 spans 13 amino acids. Germline lookup yields CDR1 DFQATT and CDR2 SNEGSKA (reference sequence). The CDR3 loop is CSAGGLAGVEQYF.

J is TRBJ2-7 and V is TRBV12-3 or TRBV12-4; TCRdb's D gene call, TRBD2, goes unchecked for lack of DNA. The CDR3 totals 15 residues. The CDR3 region is CASSLSGRAGDEQYF.

This chain links TRBV11-2 with TRBJ2-3. This CDR3 has 13 residues. Germline assignment: CDR1 SGHAT and CDR2 FQNNGV. CDR3 sequence: CASSHLGPDTQYF.

The chain is built from TRBV3-1 and TRBJ2-5; lacking DNA, the TRBD2 call made by TCRdb goes unchecked. This CDR3 is built from 15 residues. CDR1 is LGHDT and CDR2 is YNNKEL in the germline V gene (reference sequence). The CDR3 reads CASSQDWRGGETQYF.

V is TRBV6-1 and J is TRBJ1-6; TCRdb gives TRBD1 as the D gene, but with no DNA this cannot be confirmed. Germline V lookup: CDR1 MNHNS, CDR2 SASEGT. This CDR3 region has 15 residues. The chain's CDR3 is CAVRTGSGRNSPLHF.

The chain combines TRBV7-9 with TRBJ2-1; without DNA, the TCRdb call of TRBD2 cannot be checked. The CDR3 runs 15 residues. Germline CDR1 reads SEHNR; CDR2 reads FQNEAQ (reference sequence). This CDR3 reads CASSPRLAGVDEQFF.

The chain links TRBV6-1 to TRBJ1-5. The germline V gene encodes CDR1 MNHNS and CDR2 SASEGT. The CDR3 extends over 13 amino acids. CDR3: CASKRDRNQPQHF.

The chain uses TRBV3-1 and TRBJ2-5; the TCRdb call, TRBD2, lacks DNA for checking. This CDR3 is 15 amino acids long. Germline CDR1 and CDR2: LGHDT and YNNKEL (reference sequence). Here the CDR3 reads CASRERGAYQETQYF.

V is TRBV20-1 and J is TRBJ1-2; with no DNA, the TCRdb D assignment of TRBD1 cannot be verified. The CDR3 spans 11 residues. Germline CDR1 DFQATT, CDR2 SNEGSKA (reference sequence). The CDR3 spells CSARARDRVFF.

The chain combines TRBV7-2 with TRBJ2-3; TCRdb indicates TRBD1, and absent DNA this call remains unverified. The CDR3 is 13 residues long. Germline V gene data show CDR1 as SGHTA and CDR2 as FQGNSA. CDR3 in amino acids: CASSWVWADTQYF.

This chain connects TRBV20-1 to TRBJ2-3. The CDR3 contains 13 residues. Germline lookup yields CDR1 DFQATT and CDR2 SNEGSKA (reference sequence). CDR3 sequence: CSASAKPTDTQYF.

The rearrangement links TRBV29-1 to TRBJ1-1; as DNA is missing, the TRBD1 call by TCRdb cannot be tested. The CDR3 runs to 13 residues. Per the germline V gene, CDR1 is SQVTM and CDR2 is ANQGSEA. This CDR3 reads CSVEKGQLTEAFF.

The rearrangement uses TRBV27 and TRBJ2-7; as DNA is missing, the TRBD1 call by TCRdb cannot be tested. CDR1 and CDR2 from the germline V gene are MNHEY and SMNVEV (reference sequence). The CDR3 runs 12 residues. The CDR3: CASSPRVQEQYF.

The rearrangement uses TRBV12-3 or TRBV12-4 and TRBJ1-4; the TCRdb call, TRBD1, lacks DNA for checking. The CDR3 is 16 amino acids. CDR3 sequence: CASSKRPGTVNEKLFF.